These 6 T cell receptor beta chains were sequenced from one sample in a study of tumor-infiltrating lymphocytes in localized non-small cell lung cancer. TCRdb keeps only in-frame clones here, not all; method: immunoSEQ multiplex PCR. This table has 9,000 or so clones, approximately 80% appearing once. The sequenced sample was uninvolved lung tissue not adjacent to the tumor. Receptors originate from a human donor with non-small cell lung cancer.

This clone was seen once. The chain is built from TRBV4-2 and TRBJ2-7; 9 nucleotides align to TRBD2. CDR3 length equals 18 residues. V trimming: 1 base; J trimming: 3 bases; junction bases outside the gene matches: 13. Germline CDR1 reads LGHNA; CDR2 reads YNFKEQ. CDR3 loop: CASSQGGSSGGLLYEQYF. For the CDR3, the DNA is TGTGCCAGCAGCCAAGGGGGGAGTAGCGGGGGCCTACTCTACGAGCAGTACTTC.

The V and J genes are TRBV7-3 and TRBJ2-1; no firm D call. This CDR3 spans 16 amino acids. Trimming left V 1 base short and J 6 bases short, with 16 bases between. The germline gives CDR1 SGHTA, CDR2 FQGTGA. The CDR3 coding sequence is TGTGCCAGCAGCTTAATGGGGTGGGGTAGCCTCAATGAGCAGTTCTTC. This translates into CASSLMGWGSLNEQFF.

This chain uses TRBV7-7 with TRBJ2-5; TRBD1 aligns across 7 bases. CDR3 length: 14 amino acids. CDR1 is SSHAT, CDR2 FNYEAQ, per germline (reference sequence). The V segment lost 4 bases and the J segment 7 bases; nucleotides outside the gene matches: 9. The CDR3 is CASSSTGLEVTQYF. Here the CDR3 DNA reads TGTGCCAGCAGCTCGACAGGGCTGGAGGTGACCCAGTACTTC.

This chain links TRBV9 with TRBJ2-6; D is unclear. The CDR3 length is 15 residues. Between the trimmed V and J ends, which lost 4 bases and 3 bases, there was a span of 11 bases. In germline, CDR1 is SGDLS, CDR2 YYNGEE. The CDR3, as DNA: TGTGCCAGCAGCCCACTCACGGTTGGGGCCAACGTCCTGACTTTC. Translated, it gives CASSPLTVGANVLTF.

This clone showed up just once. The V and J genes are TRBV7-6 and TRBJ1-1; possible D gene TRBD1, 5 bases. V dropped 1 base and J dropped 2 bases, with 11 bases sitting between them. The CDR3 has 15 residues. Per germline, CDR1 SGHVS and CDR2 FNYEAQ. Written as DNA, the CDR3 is TGTGCCAGCAGCTTAGTTCAGGGTGCCAACACTGAAGCTTTCTTT. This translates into CASSLVQGANTEAFF.

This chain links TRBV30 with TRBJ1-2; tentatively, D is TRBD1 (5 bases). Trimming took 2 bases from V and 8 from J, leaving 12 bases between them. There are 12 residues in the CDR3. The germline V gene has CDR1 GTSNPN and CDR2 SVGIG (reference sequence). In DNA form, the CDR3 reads TGTGCCTGGAGTTCGACAGTAGGCGGCTACACCTTC. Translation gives CAWSSTVGGYTF.